Listed below are T cell receptor beta chains from one sample, sequenced in a study of blood T cell repertoires in COVID-19. Sequencing was performed with immunoSEQ multiplex PCR; in TCRdb, only in-frame clones are kept and a portion is missing. The sample yields 35,000 to 40,000 clones, 90% seen once. Sequencing used peripheral blood. These receptors all stem from a man aged 65-85 years with acute or convalescent COVID-19. Both conserved end residues are part of each CDR3. D genes are given only for firm matches. Not every row has a clone size; where given, it reads once, few, many or a size class.

clone size,J gene,V gene,D gene,CDR3 DNA,CDR3 protein
.,TRBJ2-1,TRBV6-5,.,TGTGCCAGCGGCAGTAGAGGGCCGAACAATGAGCAGTTCTTC,CASGSRGPNNEQFF
.,TRBJ2-5,TRBV29-1,.,TGCAGCGTTGAAGGGAAACAGGGACCCCAAGAGACCCAGTACTTC,CSVEGKQGPQETQYF
once,TRBJ2-3,TRBV5-4,TRBD1,TGTGCCAGCAGGAACGGACAGGCCCGATACACAGATACGCAGTATTTT,CASRNGQARYTDTQYF
.,TRBJ1-1,TRBV18,TRBD1,TGTGCCAGCTCACCGGGACAGGGAATCCCTGAAGCTTTCTTT,CASSPGQGIPEAFF
.,TRBJ2-1,TRBV24-1,.,TGTGCCACCAGTGGTACTCTAGTCAATGAGCAGTTCTTC,CATSGTLVNEQFF
.,TRBJ1-5,TRBV18,TRBD1,TGTGCCAGCTCACCCCCGGGACAGGGCGGCCAGCCCCAGCATTTT,CASSPPGQGGQPQHF
.,TRBJ2-5,TRBV9,TRBD2,TGTGCCAGCAGCGTGACCTACTCGCGGGAGGAGACCCAGTACTTC,CASSVTYSREETQYF
.,TRBJ1-2,TRBV6-5,TRBD1,TGTGCCAGCAGTCCCGGGACAGGGAACCTTTACACCTTC,CASSPGTGNLYTF
.,TRBJ2-7,TRBV21-1,.,TGTGCCAGCAGCAATGGGACTAGCGGGAGTTACGAGCAGTACTTC,CASSNGTSGSYEQYF
.,TRBJ1-1,TRBV6-5,.,TGTGCCAGCAGTTCACAGGCGAACACTGAAGCTTTCTTT,CASSSQANTEAFF
.,TRBJ2-3,TRBV11-3,TRBD1,TGTGCCAGCAGCCAGGGACAGGGGACCTTCACAGATACGCAGTATTTT,CASSQGQGTFTDTQYF